This T cell receptor (beta chain) was observed in a study of identical twins. The donor group consisted entirely of healthy Caucasians. Template switching (which added a universal primer site) was used, and cDNA carried unique molecular identifiers. TCRdb re-analysed the 5' RACE reads in MiXCR, keeping a single row per CDR3 protein. The sample consists of hundreds of thousands of distinct CDR3 sequences, roughly 10% of them appearing once. This clonotype has ten or more counts. The CDR3 has 12 amino acids. Trimming cost V 6 bases and J 12 bases, with 17 bases left between them. In germline, CDR1 is MNHEY, CDR2 SVGAGI.

Material for sequencing was memory (CD45RO+) T cells sorted from blood. The rearrangement joins TRBV6-5 to TRBJ1-1; no clear D gene. The TCR comes from a woman under 30 in good health. The CDR3 bases are TGTGCCAGCAGCCCGACCGGGAGGCTGCCTTTCTTT. This gives the protein CASSPTGRLPFF.